Below, one TCR beta chain is given with its context. As yet, its antigen is unknown. The data stem from a study of CD8 T cells in ankylosing spondylitis. This CDR3 region has 15 residues. Germline lookup yields CDR1 DFQATT and CDR2 SNEGSKA (reference sequence). Deletions cut 5 bases from V and 0 bases from J, with 13 bases between. Quantitative 5'-RACE was performed with molecular barcodes, and it yielded the TCR beta libraries. TCRdb recomputed calls from the 5' RACE reads with MiXCR, one row per CDR3 protein. The sample lists fewer than 550,000 distinct CDR3 sequences; less than 6% were seen once. Regarding the study as a whole: Blood from ankylosing spondylitis patients appeared to carry a characteristic roughly eight-variant TCR beta motif. Significantly higher representation of disease-linked clones was reported for matched ankylosing spondylitis synovial fluid.

The clonotype originates from a male donor with ankylosing spondylitis. The chain has TRBV20-1 and TRBJ1-4; the D is unclear. Sequencing was done on a sample of blood, either unsorted or a sorted T cell fraction (not recorded which). In DNA, the CDR3 is TGCAGTGCTCCCCTCGTTAGGGCAACTAATGAAAAACTGTTTTTT. It is translated as CSAPLVRATNEKLFF.